These T cell receptor beta chains were read from a single sample in a study of OX40 agonist ivuxolimab in advanced cancers. Assay: immunoSEQ multiplex PCR; the TCRdb copy retains only in-frame clones and omits some. The profile covers over 80,000 clones, with roughly 92% appearing a single time and around 1.1% taken by the ten largest. The starting material was CD4+ or CD8+ T cells sorted from blood, obtained in a trial of the OX40 agonist ivuxolimab. All receptors come from an adult with an advanced solid tumor such as melanoma, head and neck, liver or kidney cancer. The CDR3 runs from the conserved cysteine through the conserved F or W. The D gene is left open where the match is weak. Not all rows give a size; the values are once, few, many and, for expanded clones, a class.

clone_size	v_call	cdr3_length	j_call	d_call	cdr3_aa	cdr3_nt
once	TRBV25-1	16	TRBJ1-5	TRBD1	CASSQTGTGNNQPQHF	TGTGCCAGCAGTCAAACCGGGACAGGGAACAATCAGCCCCAGCATTTT
NA	TRBV19	14	TRBJ2-2	NA	CASGALAKVGELFF	TGTGCCAGTGGTGCACTAGCAAAGGTCGGGGAGCTGTTTTTT
once	TRBV11-2	16	TRBJ2-7	NA	CASSSLVRGRAYEQYF	TGTGCCAGCAGCTCGCTAGTCAGGGGCAGGGCCTACGAGCAGTACTTC
NA	TRBV7-2	12	TRBJ2-3	NA	CASSSTRDTQYF	TGTGCCAGCAGCTCTACGAGAGATACGCAGTATTTT
NA	TRBV11-2	13	TRBJ2-5	NA	CASSPGERETQYF	TGTGCCAGCAGCCCTGGGGAGAGGGAGACCCAGTACTTC
NA	TRBV7-2	13	TRBJ1-2	NA	CASSLLSHYGYTF	TGTGCCAGCAGCTTACTAAGCCACTATGGCTACACCTTC
NA	TRBV27	15	TRBJ2-7	NA	CASSSRQAISYEQYF	TGTGCCAGCAGCTCCCGACAGGCCATTTCCTACGAGCAGTACTTC
NA	TRBV18	17	TRBJ2-7	TRBD2	CASSPTGTSGRAYEQYF	TGTGCCAGCTCACCAACCGGGACTAGCGGGAGGGCCTACGAGCAGTACTTC
NA	TRBV4-1	16	TRBJ2-7	NA	CASSQELGTRKYEQYF	TGCGCCAGCAGCCAAGAACTTGGGACCAGAAAATACGAGCAGTACTTC
once	TRBV18	15	TRBJ2-7	TRBD1	CASSTGQGSSYEQYF	TGTGCCAGCTCAACCGGACAGGGGAGCTCCTACGAGCAGTACTTC
NA	TRBV27	12	TRBJ1-2	NA	CASSFLGGGYTF	TGTGCCAGCAGTTTTTTGGGGGGGGGCTACACCTTC
NA	TRBV4-1	16	TRBJ2-6	NA	CASSQDRSSGANVLTF	TGCGCCAGCAGCCAAGACCGTAGCTCTGGGGCCAACGTCCTGACTTTC
NA	TRBV28	15	TRBJ1-4	NA	CASRAGLGHNEKLFF	TGTGCCAGCAGGGCCGGGTTGGGGCATAATGAAAAACTGTTTTTT
NA	TRBV28	15	TRBJ2-2	TRBD1	CASSSKRTGPRELFF	TGTGCCAGCAGTTCGAAAAGGACAGGGCCTAGGGAGCTGTTTTTT
NA	TRBV10-3	13	TRBJ2-2	NA	CAISGQHTGELFF	TGTGCCATCAGTGGACAGCACACCGGGGAGCTGTTTTTT
NA	TRBV6-1	14	TRBJ2-2	NA	CASRRGQNTGELFF	TGTGCCAGCCGGAGAGGGCAGAACACCGGGGAGCTGTTTTTT
NA	TRBV6-5	12	TRBJ1-4	NA	CASSYSSEKLFF	TGTGCCAGCAGTTACTCGTCTGAAAAACTGTTTTTT
NA	TRBV2	15	TRBJ2-2	TRBD1	CASRGDRAVPGELFF	TGTGCCAGCAGGGGGGACAGGGCCGTCCCCGGGGAGCTGTTTTTT
NA	TRBV28	12	TRBJ1-2	NA	CASSRLEGGYTF	TGTGCCAGCAGCCGCCTCGAGGGCGGCTACACCTTC
NA	TRBV2	13	TRBJ2-2	NA	CASSASVTGELFF	TGTGCCAGCAGTGCCTCAGTGACCGGGGAGCTGTTTTTT
NA	TRBV28	16	TRBJ1-2	NA	CASIAPPGRGVYGYTF	TGTGCCAGCATCGCCCCCCCCGGACGGGGAGTCTATGGCTACACCTTC